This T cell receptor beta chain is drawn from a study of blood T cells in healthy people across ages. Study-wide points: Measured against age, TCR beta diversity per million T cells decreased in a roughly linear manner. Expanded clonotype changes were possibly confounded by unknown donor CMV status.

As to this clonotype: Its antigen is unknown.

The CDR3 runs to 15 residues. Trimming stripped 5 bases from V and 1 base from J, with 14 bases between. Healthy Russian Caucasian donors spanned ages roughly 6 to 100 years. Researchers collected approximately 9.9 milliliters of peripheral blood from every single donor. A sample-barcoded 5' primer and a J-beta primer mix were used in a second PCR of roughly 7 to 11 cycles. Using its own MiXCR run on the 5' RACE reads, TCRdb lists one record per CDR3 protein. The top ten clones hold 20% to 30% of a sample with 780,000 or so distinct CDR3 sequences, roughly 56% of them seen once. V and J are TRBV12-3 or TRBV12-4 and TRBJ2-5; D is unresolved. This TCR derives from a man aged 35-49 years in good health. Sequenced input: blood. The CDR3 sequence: CASSPHGSFQETQYF. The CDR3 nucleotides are TGTGCCAGCAGTCCCCACGGTTCCTTCCAAGAGACCCAGTACTTC.